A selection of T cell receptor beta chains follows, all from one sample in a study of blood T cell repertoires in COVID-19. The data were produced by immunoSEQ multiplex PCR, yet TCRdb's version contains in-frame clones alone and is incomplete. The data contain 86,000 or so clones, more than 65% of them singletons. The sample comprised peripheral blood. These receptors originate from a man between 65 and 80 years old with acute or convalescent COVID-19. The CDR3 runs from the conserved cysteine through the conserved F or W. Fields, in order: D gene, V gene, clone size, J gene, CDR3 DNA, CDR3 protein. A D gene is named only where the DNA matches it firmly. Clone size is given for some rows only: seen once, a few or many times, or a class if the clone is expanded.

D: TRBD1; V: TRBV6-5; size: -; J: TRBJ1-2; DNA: TGTGCCAGCAGTCTAGGGACAGGGGTGAGGGGCTACACCTTC; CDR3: CASSLGTGVRGYTF
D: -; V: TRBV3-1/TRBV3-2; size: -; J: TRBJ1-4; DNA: TGTGCCAGCAGCGCTCCGGGACTCGTACCTGAAAAACTGTTTTTT; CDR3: CASSAPGLVPEKLFF
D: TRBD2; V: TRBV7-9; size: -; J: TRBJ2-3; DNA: TGTGCCAGCAGCCCAGCAAGCGGGGGGACCACAGATACGCAGTATTTT; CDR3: CASSPASGGTTDTQYF
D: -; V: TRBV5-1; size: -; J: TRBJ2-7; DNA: TGCGCCAGCAGCTCACTGCAGGGAAACGAGCAGTACTTC; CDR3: CASSSLQGNEQYF
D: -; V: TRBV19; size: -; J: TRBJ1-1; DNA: TGTGCCAGTAGTATTTCGCAGTCTAGAGGGTACACTGAAGCTTTCTTT; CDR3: CASSISQSRGYTEAFF
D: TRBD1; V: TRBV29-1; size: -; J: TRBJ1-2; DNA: TGCAGCGCCCGGGGACAGTTCGATGGCTACACCTTC; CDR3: CSARGQFDGYTF
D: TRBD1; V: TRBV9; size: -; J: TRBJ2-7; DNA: TGTGCCAGCAGCAGGGGGTTGACAGGGCCTGAGGAGCAGTACTTC; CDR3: CASSRGLTGPEEQYF
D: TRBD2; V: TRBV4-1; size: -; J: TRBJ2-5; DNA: TGCGCCAGCAGCCTAGGGGCTAGCGGCTGGGAGACCCAGTACTTC; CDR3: CASSLGASGWETQYF
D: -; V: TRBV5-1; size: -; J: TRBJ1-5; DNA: TGCGCCAGCAGCTTACGGGAGAATCAGCCCCAGCATTTT; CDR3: CASSLRENQPQHF
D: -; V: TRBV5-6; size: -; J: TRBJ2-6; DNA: TGTGCCAGCAGCTATAGGCACAGTTTCTCTGGGGCCAACGTCCTGACTTTC; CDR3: CASSYRHSFSGANVLTF
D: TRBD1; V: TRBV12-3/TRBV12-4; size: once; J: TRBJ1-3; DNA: TGTGCCAGCAGTTCGGGACAGGACAACACCATATATTTT; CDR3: CASSSGQDNTIYF
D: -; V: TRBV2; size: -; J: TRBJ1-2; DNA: TGTGCCAGCGCGACGGGAGGATTATATGGAGGCTACACCTTC; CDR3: CASATGGLYGGYTF
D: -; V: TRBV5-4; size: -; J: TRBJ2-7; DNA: TGTGCCAGCAGCTTGAACTCGGGAAGCGAGCAGTACTTC; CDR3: CASSLNSGSEQYF
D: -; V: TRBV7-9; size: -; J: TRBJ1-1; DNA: TGTGCCAGCAGTTCCCGCCCGGGGACTGAAGCTTTCTTT; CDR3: CASSSRPGTEAFF
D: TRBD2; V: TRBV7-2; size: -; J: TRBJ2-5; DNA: TGTGCCAGCAGCCGGCTAGCGGGGGACCTCCAAGAGACCCAGTACTTC; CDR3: CASSRLAGDLQETQYF
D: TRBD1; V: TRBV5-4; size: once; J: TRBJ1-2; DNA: TGTGCCAGCAGCTCGGACAGGGCTGCCTACTATGGCTACACCTTC; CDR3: CASSSDRAAYYGYTF
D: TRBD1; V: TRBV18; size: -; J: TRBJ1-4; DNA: TGTGCCAGCTCAGCAGGCAGGACAGGAGGGGAAAAACTGTTTTTT; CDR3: CASSAGRTGGEKLFF
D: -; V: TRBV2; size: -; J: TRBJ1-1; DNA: TGTGCCAGCGAAAATGAACAGGGTGGCACTGAAGCTTTCTTT; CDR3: CASENEQGGTEAFF
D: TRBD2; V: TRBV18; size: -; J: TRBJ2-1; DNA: TGTGCCAGCTCACCACCCGGGGGGGCCCGGGATGAGCAGTTCTTC; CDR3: CASSPPGGARDEQFF
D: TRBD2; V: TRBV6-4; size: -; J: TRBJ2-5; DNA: TGTGCCAGCAGTCTAGGACTAGCGGGGGGGCACGAGACCCAGTACTTC; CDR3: CASSLGLAGGHETQYF
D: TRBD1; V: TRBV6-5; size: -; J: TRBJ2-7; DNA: TGTGCCACTAAGGACAGGGGGCGTGAGCAGTACTTC; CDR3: CATKDRGREQYF
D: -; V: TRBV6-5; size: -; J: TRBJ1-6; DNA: TGTGCCAGCAGTTCCTCCAGATCTAATTCACCCCTCCACTTT; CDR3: CASSSSRSNSPLHF
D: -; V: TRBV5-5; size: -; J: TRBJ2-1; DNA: TGTGCCAGCAGTGAGGGGGTGAGCTCCTACAATGAGCAGTTCTTC; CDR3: CASSEGVSSYNEQFF
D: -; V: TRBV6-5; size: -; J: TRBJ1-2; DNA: TGTGCCAGCAGTTACTCGACGGGGGGCTATGGCTACACCTTC; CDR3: CASSYSTGGYGYTF